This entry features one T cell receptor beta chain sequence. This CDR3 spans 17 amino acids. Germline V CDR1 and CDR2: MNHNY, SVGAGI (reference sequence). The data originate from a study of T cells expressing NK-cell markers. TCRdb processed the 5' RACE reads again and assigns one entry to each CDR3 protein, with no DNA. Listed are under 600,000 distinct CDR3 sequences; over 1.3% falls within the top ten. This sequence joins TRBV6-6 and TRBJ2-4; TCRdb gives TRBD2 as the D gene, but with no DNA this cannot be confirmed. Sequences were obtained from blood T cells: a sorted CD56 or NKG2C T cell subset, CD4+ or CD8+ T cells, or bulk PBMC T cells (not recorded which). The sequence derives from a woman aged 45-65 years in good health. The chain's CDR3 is CASSYPRGEGPKNIQYF.